These 22 T cell receptor beta chains were sequenced from one sample in a study of cytomegalovirus exposure and HLA in healthy donors. The PCR contained 60 Vbeta and 13 Jbeta primers. TCRdb's copy holds only in-frame clones and misses some; the assay was immunoSEQ multiplex PCR. This table has 130,000 or so clones, roughly 76% appearing once. The sample consisted of PBMCs. These receptor sequences come from a female donor in good health and CMV-seronegative.

The V gene is TRBV19, the J gene TRBJ1-4, with 7 bases matching TRBD1. Germline V CDR1 and CDR2: LNHDA, SQIVND (reference sequence). Trimming cost V 6 bases and J 5 bases; bases outside gene matches: 9. This CDR3 contains 15 residues. The CDR3 DNA is TGTGCCAGTAGCAGAACAGGGGCTGGGAATGAAAAACTGTTTTTT. Protein: CASSRTGAGNEKLFF.

The V and J genes are TRBV28 and TRBJ2-7, with D possibly matching TRBD2 (5 bases). Deletions cut 7 bases from V and 3 bases from J, with 19 bases between. The CDR3 extends over 15 amino acids. The germline V gene has CDR1 MDHEN and CDR2 SYDVKM. CDR3: CASKKREPLHYEQYF. The CDR3 coding sequence is TGTGCCAGCAAAAAGAGGGAGCCCCTACACTACGAGCAGTACTTC.

The chain is built from TRBV7-9 and TRBJ1-1; no clear D. V was clipped by 4 bases and J by 1 base, with 10 bases between them. CDR1 is SEHNR and CDR2 is FQNEAQ in the germline V gene (reference sequence). The CDR3 sequence is 14 residues long. The CDR3 loop is CASSSYGENTEAFF. CDR3 DNA: TGTGCCAGCAGCTCGTACGGGGAGAACACTGAAGCTTTCTTT.

The chain recombines TRBV7-6 with TRBJ1-6; TRBD1 aligns across 9 bases. There are 16 residues in the CDR3. Per germline, CDR1 SGHVS and CDR2 FNYEAQ. V shed 3 bases and J 1 base; nucleotides not matched to a gene: 1. The CDR3 DNA is TGTGCCAGCAGCTTTGGACAGGGGTCCTATAATTCACCCCTCCACTTT. Its translation: CASSFGQGSYNSPLHF.

In the case of this clone: The sample carries other DNA sequences with the same CDR3. CDR3 in amino acids: CASSPGQANTEAFF. The CDR3 DNA follows: TGTGCCAGCAGCCCGGGACAGGCGAACACTGAAGCTTTCTTT. V and J are TRBV5-4 and TRBJ1-1; 8 nucleotides line up with TRBD1. Per germline, CDR1 SGHNT and CDR2 YYREEE (reference sequence). The junction had 3 bases not matched to a gene; V was cut back by 4 bases and J by 1 base. The CDR3 contains 14 residues.

The CDR3 region is CASSEALRDSPWETQYF. The DNA for the CDR3 is TGTGCCAGCAGTGAAGCACTACGGGACAGCCCGTGGGAGACCCAGTACTTC. The chain is built from TRBV6-1 and TRBJ2-5, with TRBD1 identical over 7 bases. The V segment lost 0 bases and the J segment 5 bases; nucleotides outside the gene matches: 12. CDR1 is MNHNS, CDR2 SASEGT, per germline. CDR3 length: 17 residues.

The chain couples TRBV7-2 to TRBJ2-7; D gene uncertain. The CDR3 consists of 14 residues. Looked up from germline, CDR1 is SGHTA and CDR2 is FQGNSA. Trimming cost V 5 bases and J 0 bases, with 11 bases left between them. CDR3 DNA: TGTGCCAGCAGCCCGCAGAGGAACTCCTACGAGCAGTACTTC. Translation: CASSPQRNSYEQYF. The full variable domain, completed using reference TRBV7-2 and TRBJ2-7, is GAGVSQSPSNKVTEKGKDVELRCDPISGHTALYWYRQSLGQGLEFLIYFQGNSAPDKSGLPSDRFSAERTGGSVSTLTIQRTQQEDSAVYLCASSPQRNSYEQYFGPGTRLTVT.

This sequence joins TRBV9 and TRBJ2-7; the D gene is possibly TRBD2 (7 bases). V lost 0 bases, J lost 1 base, and 17 bases lay in between. Germline V gene lookup returns CDR1 SGDLS and CDR2 YYNGEE. This CDR3 region has 17 residues. The CDR3 DNA follows: TGTGCCAGCAGCGTAGGAGGACAGCGGGGACTATCCTACGAGCAGTACTTC. Translation gives CASSVGGQRGLSYEQYF.

This clone appeared a single time. This CDR3 is CASLLYKYQETQYF. Here the CDR3 DNA reads TGTGCCAGCCTCCTTTACAAGTACCAAGAGACCCAGTACTTC. V and J are TRBV19 and TRBJ2-5, with D unclear. The length of the CDR3 is 14 residues. Deletions cut 9 bases from V and 0 bases from J, with 14 bases between. Per the germline V gene, CDR1 is LNHDA and CDR2 is SQIVND (reference sequence).

The V call is TRBV5-4, the J call TRBJ1-2; 10 positions agree with TRBD1. After removal of 4 bases from V and 7 bases from J, the junction contained 1 base not matched to a gene. Germline CDR1 is SGHNT and CDR2 is YYREEE (reference sequence). This CDR3 region has 12 residues. DNA of the CDR3: TGTGCCAGCAGCAGGGACAGGGGTGGCTACACCTTC. This codes for CASSRDRGGYTF. Full variable domain (remainder filled in from reference TRBV5-4 and TRBJ1-2): ETGVTQSPTHLIKTRGQQVTLRCSSQSGHNTVSWYQQALGQGPQFIFQYYREEENGRGNFPPRFSGLQFPNYSSELNVNALELDDSALYLCASSRDRGGYTFGSGTRLTVV.

The genes are TRBV9 and TRBJ1-2, with D possibly matching TRBD1 (6 bases). CDR3 size: 16 residues. Trimming shortened V by 2 bases and J by 0 bases, and 14 bases separated the two germline ends. The germline V gene encodes CDR1 SGDLS and CDR2 YYNGEE. This CDR3 is CASSVNDGTPNYGYTF. DNA of the CDR3: TGTGCCAGCAGCGTGAACGACGGGACACCTAACTATGGCTACACCTTC.

The V call is TRBV19, the J call TRBJ1-1; TRBD1 aligns across 11 bases. With 5 bases clipped from V and 2 bases from J, the junction kept 4 bases outside the gene matches. Germline V gene lookup returns CDR1 LNHDA and CDR2 SQIVND (reference sequence). This CDR3 spans 15 amino acids. CDR3: CASSSGQGANTEAFF. The CDR3 coding sequence is TGTGCCAGTAGTTCAGGACAGGGGGCAAACACTGAAGCTTTCTTT.

This chain links TRBV11-2 with TRBJ2-5; possibly TRBD2 for D (6 bases). The CDR3 has 13 amino acids. Trimming stripped 4 bases from V and 5 bases from J, with 11 bases between. CDR1 and CDR2 (germline): SGHAT, FQNNGV. The CDR3 DNA sequence: TGTGCCAGCAGCTACCCCCGGGGGGAGACCCAGTACTTC. Its protein product is CASSYPRGETQYF.

V and J are TRBV5-1 and TRBJ1-1; no clear D. The CDR3 length is 12 residues. Trimming stripped 5 bases from V and 5 bases from J, with 10 bases between. The germline CDR1 and CDR2 sequences are SGHRS and YFSETQ. This CDR3 is CASRRAGTEAFF. In DNA, the CDR3 is TGCGCCAGCAGGAGGGCCGGAACTGAAGCTTTCTTT.

This clone has more than one count but fewer than ten. CDR3 amino acids: CASSPGQSTDTQYF. The CDR3 bases are TGCGCCAGCAGCCCGGGACAATCCACAGATACGCAGTATTTT. This chain uses TRBV5-1 with TRBJ2-3; D is possibly TRBD1 (6 bases). The germline gives CDR1 SGHRS, CDR2 YFSETQ. The CDR3 is 14 residues long. V was pared by 4 bases and J by 2 bases, with 11 bases between.

V and J are TRBV7-2 and TRBJ2-5; TRBD1 agrees at 9 bases. J lost 3 bases, V lost 2 bases, and 1 base had no gene match. The CDR3 extends over 14 amino acids. Germline CDR1 and CDR2: SGHTA and FQGNSA. For the CDR3, the DNA is TGTGCCAGCAGCTTAACAGGGGGCGAAGAGACCCAGTACTTC. Its translation: CASSLTGGEETQYF. Full variable domain (missing parts from reference TRBV7-2 and TRBJ2-5): GAGVSQSPSNKVTEKGKDVELRCDPISGHTALYWYRQSLGQGLEFLIYFQGNSAPDKSGLPSDRFSAERTGGSVSTLTIQRTQQEDSAVYLCASSLTGGEETQYFGPGTRLLVL.

This rearrangement joins TRBV30 to TRBJ1-2; TRBD1 matches 7 bases. Germline V gene sequence: CDR1 GTSNPN, CDR2 SVGIG (reference sequence). CDR3 size: 14 residues. Trimming cost V 3 bases and J 3 bases; bases outside gene matches: 7. For the CDR3, the DNA is TGTGCCTGGAGCCTCACCGGGACAGACTATGGCTACACCTTC. As protein: CAWSLTGTDYGYTF.

This chain connects TRBV13 to TRBJ2-3, with D possibly TRBD2 on 6 matching bases. The V and J ends lost 4 bases and 0 bases respectively, with 14 bases between them. Germline CDR1 and CDR2: PRHDT and FYEKMQ (reference sequence). The CDR3 runs 16 residues. The CDR3 DNA follows: TGTGCCAGCAGCTGGTTCGGGACTGGGAGCACAGATACGCAGTATTTT. Encoded protein: CASSWFGTGSTDTQYF.

The table lists this clone with a few counts. The chain combines TRBV19 with TRBJ1-4, with TRBD1 as a possible D gene (5 bases). The CDR3 has 16 residues. Trimming stripped 3 bases from V and 7 bases from J, with 18 bases between. Germline V CDR1 and CDR2: LNHDA, SQIVND (reference sequence). The CDR3 nucleotides are TGTGCCAGTAGTATTACATCGACGGGGGGAAGTGAAAAACTGTTTTTT. Encoded protein: CASSITSTGGSEKLFF.

This chain links TRBV7-9 with TRBJ2-7; TRBD1 is a possible D gene (5 bases). V was clipped by 2 bases and J by 5 bases, with 13 bases between them. The CDR3 length is 14 residues. Germline V gene data show CDR1 as SEHNR and CDR2 as FQNEAQ (reference sequence). The CDR3 reads CASSLLQGSNEQYF. The CDR3 DNA reads TGTGCCAGCAGCTTATTGCAGGGTTCCAACGAGCAGTACTTC.

This clone was seen a single time. V gene TRBV5-5 combines with J gene TRBJ2-1; D is unresolved. The CDR3 contains 13 residues. The germline V and J ends were trimmed by 1 base and 7 bases, with 9 bases remaining between them. Per germline, CDR1 SGHKS and CDR2 YYEKEE (reference sequence). This CDR3 is CASSLNRANEQFF. CDR3 coding DNA: TGTGCCAGCAGCTTGAACAGAGCTAATGAGCAGTTCTTC.

The chain couples TRBV18 to TRBJ2-7; D call uncertain. There are 12 residues in the CDR3. V was trimmed by 3 bases and J by 7 bases, leaving 10 bases between them. CDR1 KGHSH and CDR2 LQKENI come from the germline V gene. The CDR3, as DNA: TGTGCCAGCTCACCTACAGACGCAGAGCAGTACTTC. It encodes CASSPTDAEQYF. Variable domain in full (rest from reference TRBV18 and TRBJ2-7): NAGVMQNPRHLVRRRGQEARLRCSPMKGHSHVYWYRQLPEEGLKFMVYLQKENIIDESGMPKERFSAEFPKEGPSILRIQQVVRGDSAAYFCASSPTDAEQYFGPGTRLTVT.